Presented here are 5 T cell receptor beta chains from one specimen sequenced in a study of vaccination and CD4 T cells after COVID-19. Their recognized antigens are unknown. Specified treatment: roughly ten-day PBMC culture with coronavirus spike peptide pools or control peptides (ViraFEST assay). Oncomine TCR Beta short-read sequencing was applied to DNA from cultured CD4+ T cells. One entry per CDR3 protein, called by TCRdb with MiXCR from the PCR reads. The sample consists of 20,000 or so distinct CDR3 sequences, roughly 56% of them appearing once. Sequencing input: CD4+ T cells from blood, cultured in vitro. The receptor source for this set is a human donor who had recovered from COVID-19.

V usage is TRBV27 and J usage is TRBJ2-6, with D unclear. V was cut by 2 bases and J by 2 bases, with 7 bases left in between. This CDR3 contains 15 residues. CDR1 MNHEY and CDR2 SMNVEV come from the germline V gene (reference sequence). DNA for the CDR3: TGTGCCAGCAGTTTACGGTTGGCTGGGGCCAACGTCCTGACTTTC. It encodes CASSLRLAGANVLTF.

This rearrangement joins TRBV2 to TRBJ1-1; D not certain. V lost 6 bases and J 4 bases, leaving 12 bases between the germline ends. The CDR3 has 13 residues. Germline lookup yields CDR1 SNHLY and CDR2 FYNNEI. The chain's CDR3 is CASRTREGTEAFF. In DNA form, the CDR3 reads TGTGCCAGCAGAACCCGAGAGGGCACTGAAGCTTTCTTT.

By its share, this clonotype is medium-sized (0.01 to 0.1%). The chain joins TRBV11-2 to TRBJ1-2; D may be TRBD1 (6 bases). In germline, CDR1 is SGHAT, CDR2 FQNNGV. This CDR3 spans 18 amino acids. V was pared by 2 bases and J by 7 bases, with 26 bases between. For the CDR3, the DNA is TGTGCCAGCAGCTTAACACGAGTTGCGTCAGGGGTTTCCTCTGGCTACACCTTC. This translates into CASSLTRVASGVSSGYTF.

This clonotype was found a few times. The chain recombines TRBV6-2 or TRBV6-3 with TRBJ1-2; D is perhaps TRBD1 (5 bases). Per germline, CDR1 MNHEY and CDR2 SVGEGT. The CDR3 is 11 residues long. Trimming cost V 6 bases and J 4 bases, with 6 bases left between them. The CDR3 protein is CASSDSYGYTF. CDR3 DNA sequence: TGTGCCAGCAGCGACAGCTATGGCTACACCTTC.

A single count supports this clonotype. The V gene is TRBV20-1, the J gene TRBJ1-1, with 7 nucleotides matching TRBD1. The CDR3 runs 13 residues. CDR1 and CDR2 from the germline V gene are DFQATT and SNEGSKA (reference sequence). CDR3 sequence (DNA): TGCAGCGCCTCCGGGACAGATAACACTGAAGCTTTCTTT. Amino acids: CSASGTDNTEAFF.